Shown below are 21 T cell receptor beta chains from a single sample sequenced in a study of blood T cell repertoires in COVID-19. Assay: immunoSEQ multiplex PCR; the TCRdb copy retains only in-frame clones and omits some. The table shows 230,000 or so clones, with 65% to 85% occurring only once. The sample consisted of peripheral blood. The receptors originated from a man aged 35-49 years with active or convalescent COVID-19.

The V gene is TRBV15, the J gene TRBJ1-1, with 8 bases identical to TRBD1. J was trimmed by 3 bases and V by 3 bases; bases with no gene match: 3. CDR3 length: 14 amino acids. Germline V lookup: CDR1 LNHNV, CDR2 YYDKDF (reference sequence). Here the CDR3 DNA reads TGTGCCACCAGCAGCAGGGGGCCGGACACTGAAGCTTTCTTT. It yields the protein CATSSRGPDTEAFF.

The chain recombines TRBV6-5 with TRBJ1-2; tentatively, D is TRBD1 (5 bases). The CDR3 runs 14 residues. V was pared by 6 bases and J by 2 bases, with 13 bases between. CDR1 and CDR2 from the germline V gene are MNHEY and SVGAGI. CDR3 nucleotide sequence: TGTGCCAGCAGACCGACGGAGGGGAACTATGGCTACACCTTC. Its translation: CASRPTEGNYGYTF.

The genes are TRBV9 and TRBJ1-3; D is unclear. The CDR3 extends over 16 amino acids. Trimming pared 0 bases from V and 2 bases from J, leaving 12 bases between. Looked up from germline, CDR1 is SGDLS and CDR2 is YYNGEE. The CDR3: CASSVGGLGAGNTIYF. The CDR3 coding sequence is TGTGCCAGCAGCGTAGGAGGGCTGGGAGCTGGAAACACCATATATTTT. The whole variable domain, filled in from reference TRBV9 and TRBJ1-3, reads DSGVTQTPKHLITATGQRVTLRCSPRSGDLSVYWYQQSLDQGLQFLIQYYNGEERAKGNILERFSAQQFPDLHSELNLSSLELGDSALYFCASSVGGLGAGNTIYFGEGSWLTVV.

The V gene is TRBV2, the J gene TRBJ2-2, with a weak D call TRBD2 (6 bases). Germline V gene lookup returns CDR1 SNHLY and CDR2 FYNNEI. V dropped 0 bases and J dropped 1 base, with 9 bases sitting between them. This CDR3 region has 16 residues. CDR3 sequence reads: CASSEAGGMNTGELFF. CDR3 in DNA: TGTGCCAGCAGTGAAGCTGGCGGGATGAACACCGGGGAGCTGTTTTTT.

The CDR3 DNA reads TGTGCCAGCAGTATCCACAGGGGGTTTGCCACCTTC. This translates into CASSIHRGFATF. J is TRBJ1-2 and V is TRBV6-5, with 8 bases identical to TRBD1. The CDR3 is 12 amino acids. V gave up 5 bases and J gave up 13 bases; unmatched junction bases: 9. Germline V lookup: CDR1 MNHEY, CDR2 SVGAGI.

The chain links TRBV7-3 to TRBJ2-3, with TRBD1 as a possible D gene (5 bases). The CDR3 spans 16 residues. The germline gives CDR1 SGHTA, CDR2 FQGTGA. V was cut by 5 bases and J by 4 bases, with 19 bases left in between. The CDR3 DNA is TGTGCCAGCAGCCCGCAGGGTAGGGGTGTCGCAGATACGCAGTATTTT. As protein: CASSPQGRGVADTQYF.

This clone was recorded only once. This chain links TRBV6-5 with TRBJ2-1, with a tentative D call TRBD2 (5 bases). Between the trimmed V and J ends, which lost 2 bases and 8 bases, there was a span of 13 bases. CDR1 is MNHEY, CDR2 SVGAGI, per germline. The CDR3 runs 14 residues. The chain's CDR3 is CASSYTTLGYEQFF. The CDR3 region has the DNA TGTGCCAGCAGTTACACCACACTAGGCTATGAGCAGTTCTTC.

The chain uses TRBV28 and TRBJ2-2, with D uncertain. There are 15 residues in the CDR3. Germline CDR1 is MDHEN and CDR2 is SYDVKM. Trimming removed 6 bases at V and 9 bases at J, with 20 bases between. The CDR3 sequence: CASRTPAGSPWELFF. The CDR3 DNA follows: TGTGCCAGCAGGACACCGGCCGGCTCCCCGTGGGAGCTGTTTTTT. Combining the CDR3 with reference TRBV28 and TRBJ2-2 gives the whole variable domain DVKVTQSSRYLVKRTGEKVFLECVQDMDHENMFWYRQDPGLGLRLIYFSYDVKMKEKGDIPEGYSVSREKKERFSLILESASTNQTSMYLCASRTPAGSPWELFFGEGSRLTVL.

This chain links TRBV2 with TRBJ1-4; possibly TRBD1 for D (5 bases). The germline V and J ends were trimmed by 6 bases and 4 bases, with 24 bases remaining between them. The CDR3 runs 18 residues. Germline lookup yields CDR1 SNHLY and CDR2 FYNNEI. The CDR3 spells CASSLRRLKDSINEKLFF. The CDR3 DNA reads TGTGCCAGCAGCCTACGACGATTAAAAGACAGCATTAATGAAAAACTGTTTTTT.

This sequence joins TRBV11-1 and TRBJ1-1, with 8 nucleotides matching TRBD1. This CDR3 has 15 amino acids. V shed 4 bases and J 1 base; nucleotides not matched to a gene: 5. Germline V gives CDR1 SGHAT, CDR2 FQDESV (reference sequence). The CDR3 DNA sequence: TGTGCCAGCAGCTCGTCCGGGACAGGGAACACTGAAGCTTTCTTT. This gives the protein CASSSSGTGNTEAFF. Supplemented by reference TRBV11-1 and TRBJ1-1, the full variable domain reads EAEVAQSPRYKITEKSQAVAFWCDPISGHATLYWYRQILGQGPELLVQFQDESVVDDSQLPKDRFSAERLKGVDSTLKIQPAELGDSAMYLCASSSSGTGNTEAFFGQGTRLTVV.

This clone was counted a few times. This chain connects TRBV11-2 to TRBJ1-4; maybe TRBD1 (5 bases). Germline V gives CDR1 SGHAT, CDR2 FQNNGV. Trimming left V 5 bases short and J 2 bases short, with 12 bases between. The CDR3 spans 15 residues. CDR3 amino acids: CASSPRGGTNEKLFF. The CDR3 coding sequence is TGTGCCAGCAGCCCGCGGGGGGGGACTAATGAAAAACTGTTTTTT.

The gene calls are TRBV19 and TRBJ1-3; D is possibly TRBD1 (6 bases). Per germline, CDR1 LNHDA and CDR2 SQIVND (reference sequence). V gave up 4 bases and J gave up 0 bases, with 13 bases separating them. This CDR3 spans 16 amino acids. The CDR3 loop reads CASSKNTGISGNTIYF. For the CDR3, the DNA is TGTGCCAGTAGTAAAAACACAGGGATCTCTGGAAACACCATATATTTT.

V usage is TRBV7-2 and J usage is TRBJ1-4; 7 bases match TRBD1. The CDR3 loop spans 16 amino acids. With V trimmed by 1 base and J by 0 bases, 2 bases remained unmatched. The germline CDR1 and CDR2 sequences are SGHTA and FQGNSA. CDR3 region: CASSLGGQPTNEKLFF. The CDR3 nucleotides are TGTGCCAGCAGCTTAGGGGGACAGCCAACTAATGAAAAACTGTTTTTT.

The chain joins TRBV2 to TRBJ2-7, with 7 bases fitting TRBD2. Germline CDR1 and CDR2: SNHLY and FYNNEI. The V gene end was trimmed by 7 bases and the J gene end by 6 bases; junction bases not matched to a gene: 9. This CDR3 comprises 13 residues. CDR3 sequence (DNA): TGTGCCAGCACAATGCGGGAGTGGGGCGAGCAGTACTTC. Its protein product is CASTMREWGEQYF.

The CDR3: CASSGQGQETQYF. The DNA of the CDR3 is TGTGCCAGTAGTGGACAGGGGCAAGAGACCCAGTACTTC. The chain links TRBV19 to TRBJ2-5, with TRBD1 matching 9 bases. The ends lost 5 bases at V and 2 bases at J; junction bases unmatched: 0. The length of the CDR3 is 13 residues. Germline-derived CDR1 and CDR2 are LNHDA and SQIVND (reference sequence).

J is TRBJ2-1 and V is TRBV2; D possibly corresponds to TRBD1 (6 bases). The CDR3 consists of 13 residues. Germline V CDR1 and CDR2: SNHLY, FYNNEI. The V gene lost 8 bases and the J gene lost 0 bases, with 8 bases spanning the gap. CDR3 region: CASQGNSYNEQFF. CDR3 nucleotides: TGTGCCAGCCAGGGGAACTCCTACAATGAGCAGTTCTTC.

The chain employs TRBV7-2 and TRBJ1-2, with 11 bases fitting TRBD1. Germline assignment: CDR1 SGHTA and CDR2 FQGNSA. With 4 bases clipped from V and 4 bases from J, the junction kept 8 bases outside the gene matches. The CDR3 has 16 amino acids. In DNA form, the CDR3 reads TGTGCCAGCAGCTATGGACAGGGGGCGCTTGGCTATGGCTACACCTTC. The encoded protein is CASSYGQGALGYGYTF.

This chain uses TRBV13 with TRBJ2-7; D not resolved. The CDR3 covers 12 residues. Germline V gene sequence: CDR1 PRHDT, CDR2 FYEKMQ (reference sequence). Trimming stripped 2 bases from V and 2 bases from J, with 4 bases between. The CDR3 DNA reads as TGTGCCAGCAGCTTACGGGCCTACGAGCAGTACTTC. Encoded protein: CASSLRAYEQYF.

This sequence joins TRBV4-1 and TRBJ2-7; a possible D gene is TRBD2 (5 bases). V was clipped by 3 bases and J by 4 bases, with 13 bases between them. The CDR3 totals 14 residues. The germline V gene encodes CDR1 MGHRA and CDR2 YSYEKL. The CDR3 spells CASSQELVTYEQYF. The CDR3 DNA sequence: TGCGCCAGCAGCCAGGAACTAGTAACTTACGAGCAGTACTTC.

As regards this clone: A read error may be the cause here, since a much bigger clone is one base away. This sample also contains other DNA sequences that code for the same CDR3. The chain combines TRBV23-1 with TRBJ2-7; 11 nucleotides agree with TRBD1. TRBV23-1 is treated as an ORF (open reading frame) with a function not yet certain. Trimming took 7 bases from V and 4 from J; bases not matched to a gene: 15. The CDR3 consists of 17 residues. The CDR3 coding sequence is TGCGCCAGCAAATCAAGGGGGACGGGACAGGGGGTTTACGAGCAGTACTTC. It specifies CASKSRGTGQGVYEQYF.

The chain is built from TRBV25-1 and TRBJ2-3, with a possible D match to TRBD1 (6 bases). The germline V and J ends were trimmed by 1 base and 6 bases, with 20 bases remaining between them. The CDR3 is made up of 17 amino acids. In germline, CDR1 is MGHDK, CDR2 SYGVNS. CDR3 sequence reads: CASSESRETDQGDTQYF. CDR3 in DNA: TGTGCCAGCAGTGAATCAAGGGAGACAGACCAGGGGGATACGCAGTATTTT. The whole variable domain, remainder taken from reference TRBV25-1 and TRBJ2-3, is EADIYQTPRYLVIGTGKKITLECSQTMGHDKMYWYQQDPGMELHLIHYSYGVNSTEKGDLSSESTVSRIRTEHFPLTLESARPSHTSQYLCASSESRETDQGDTQYFGPGTRLTVL.